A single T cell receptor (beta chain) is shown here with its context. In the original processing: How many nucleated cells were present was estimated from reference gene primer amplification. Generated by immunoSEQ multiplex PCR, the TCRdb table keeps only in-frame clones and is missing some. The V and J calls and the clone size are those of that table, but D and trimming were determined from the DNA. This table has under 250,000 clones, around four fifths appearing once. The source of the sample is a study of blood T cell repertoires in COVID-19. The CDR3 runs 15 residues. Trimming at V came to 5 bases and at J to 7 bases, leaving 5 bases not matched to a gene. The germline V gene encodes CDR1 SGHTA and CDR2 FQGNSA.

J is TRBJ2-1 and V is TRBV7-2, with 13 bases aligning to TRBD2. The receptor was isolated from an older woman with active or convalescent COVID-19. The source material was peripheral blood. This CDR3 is CASSLTSGRYNEQFF. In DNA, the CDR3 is TGTGCCAGCAGCCTGACTAGCGGGAGGTATAATGAGCAGTTCTTC.